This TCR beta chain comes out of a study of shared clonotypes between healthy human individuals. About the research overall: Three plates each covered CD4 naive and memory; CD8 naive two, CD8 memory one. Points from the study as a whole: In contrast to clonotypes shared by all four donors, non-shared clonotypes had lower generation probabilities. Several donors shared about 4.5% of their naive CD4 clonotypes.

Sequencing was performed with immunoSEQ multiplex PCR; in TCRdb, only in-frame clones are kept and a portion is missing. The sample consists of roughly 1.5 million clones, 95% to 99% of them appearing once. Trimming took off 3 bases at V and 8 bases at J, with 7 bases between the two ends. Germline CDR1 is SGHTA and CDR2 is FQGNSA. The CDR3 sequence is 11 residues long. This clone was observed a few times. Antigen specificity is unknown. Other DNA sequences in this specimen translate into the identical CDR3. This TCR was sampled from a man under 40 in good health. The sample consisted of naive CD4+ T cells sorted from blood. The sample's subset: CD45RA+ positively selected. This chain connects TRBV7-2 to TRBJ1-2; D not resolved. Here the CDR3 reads CASSFGYGYTF. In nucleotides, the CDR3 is TGTGCCAGCAGCTTTGGTTACGGCTACACCTTC. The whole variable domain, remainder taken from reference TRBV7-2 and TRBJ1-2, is GAGVSQSPSNKVTEKGKDVELRCDPISGHTALYWYRQSLGQGLEFLIYFQGNSAPDKSGLPSDRFSAERTGGSVSTLTIQRTQQEDSAVYLCASSFGYGYTFGSGTRLTVV.